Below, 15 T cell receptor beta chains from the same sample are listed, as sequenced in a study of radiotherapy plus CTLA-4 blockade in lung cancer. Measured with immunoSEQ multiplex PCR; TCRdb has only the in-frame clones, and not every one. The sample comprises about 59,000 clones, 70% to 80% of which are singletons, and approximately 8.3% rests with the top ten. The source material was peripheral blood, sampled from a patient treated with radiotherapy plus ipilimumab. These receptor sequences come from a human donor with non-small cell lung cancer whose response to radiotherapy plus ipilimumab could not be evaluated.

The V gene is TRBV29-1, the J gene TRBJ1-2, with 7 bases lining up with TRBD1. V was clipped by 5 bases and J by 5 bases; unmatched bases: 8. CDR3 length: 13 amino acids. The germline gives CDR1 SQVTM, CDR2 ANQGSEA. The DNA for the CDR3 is TGCAGCGTTTGGGACAGCGGGTCTTATGGCTACACCTTC. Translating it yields CSVWDSGSYGYTF.

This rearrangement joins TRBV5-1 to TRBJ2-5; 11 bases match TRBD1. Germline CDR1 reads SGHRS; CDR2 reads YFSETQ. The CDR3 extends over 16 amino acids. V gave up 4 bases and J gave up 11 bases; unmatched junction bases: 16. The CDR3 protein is CASSQPTGTGGREQYF. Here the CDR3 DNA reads TGCGCCAGCAGCCAACCCACCGGGACAGGGGGTCGGGAGCAGTACTTC. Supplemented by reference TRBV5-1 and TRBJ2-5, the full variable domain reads KAGVTQTPRYLIKTRGQQVTLSCSPISGHRSVSWYQQTPGQGLQFLFEYFSETQRNKGNFPGRFSGRQFSNSRSEMNVSTLELGDSALYLCASSQPTGTGGREQYFGPGTRLLVL.

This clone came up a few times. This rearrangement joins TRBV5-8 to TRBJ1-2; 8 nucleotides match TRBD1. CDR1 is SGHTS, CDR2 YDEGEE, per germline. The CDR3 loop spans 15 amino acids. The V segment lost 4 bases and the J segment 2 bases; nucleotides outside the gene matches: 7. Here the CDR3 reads CASSPGQEWNYGYTF. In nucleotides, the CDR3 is TGTGCCAGCAGCCCGGGACAGGAATGGAACTATGGCTACACCTTC.

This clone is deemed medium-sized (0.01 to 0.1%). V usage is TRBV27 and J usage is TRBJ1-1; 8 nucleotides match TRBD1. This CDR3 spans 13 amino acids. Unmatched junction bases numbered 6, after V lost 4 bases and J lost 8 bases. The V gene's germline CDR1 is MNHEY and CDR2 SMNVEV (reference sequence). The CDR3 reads CASSYRRTGEAFF. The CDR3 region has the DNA TGTGCCAGCAGTTACCGGCGGACAGGGGAAGCTTTCTTT.

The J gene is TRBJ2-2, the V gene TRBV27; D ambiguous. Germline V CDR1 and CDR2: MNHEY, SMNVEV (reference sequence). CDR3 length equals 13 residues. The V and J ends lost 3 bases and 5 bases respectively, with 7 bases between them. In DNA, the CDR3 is TGTGCCAGCAGTTTGCAGATTACCGGGGAGCTGTTTTTT. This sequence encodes CASSLQITGELFF.

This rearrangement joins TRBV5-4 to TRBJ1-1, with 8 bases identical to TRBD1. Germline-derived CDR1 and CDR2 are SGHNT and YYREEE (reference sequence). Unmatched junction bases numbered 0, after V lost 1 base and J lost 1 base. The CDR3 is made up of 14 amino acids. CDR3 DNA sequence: TGTGCCAGCAGCTTGACAGGGGGGAACACTGAAGCTTTCTTT. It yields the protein CASSLTGGNTEAFF.

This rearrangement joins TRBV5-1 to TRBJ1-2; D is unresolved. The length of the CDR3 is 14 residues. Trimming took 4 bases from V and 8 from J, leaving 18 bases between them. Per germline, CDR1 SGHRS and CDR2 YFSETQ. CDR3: CASSPPAGGHGYTF. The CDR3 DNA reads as TGCGCCAGCAGCCCCCCAGCGGGCGGCCACGGCTACACCTTC.

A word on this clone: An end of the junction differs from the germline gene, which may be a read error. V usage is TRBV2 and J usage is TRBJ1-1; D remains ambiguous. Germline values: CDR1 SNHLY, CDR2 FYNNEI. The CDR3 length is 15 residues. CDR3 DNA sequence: TGTGCCAGTAGTGGGGTGCCTTCTACGAGGACTGAAGCTTTCTTT. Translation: CASSGVPSTRTEAFF.

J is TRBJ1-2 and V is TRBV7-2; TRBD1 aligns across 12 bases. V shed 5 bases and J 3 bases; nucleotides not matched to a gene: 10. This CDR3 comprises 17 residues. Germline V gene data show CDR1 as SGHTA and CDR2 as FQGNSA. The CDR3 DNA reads TGTGCCAGCAGCCACGCCGGGGACAGGGGGCGGTACTATGGCTACACCTTC. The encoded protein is CASSHAGDRGRYYGYTF.

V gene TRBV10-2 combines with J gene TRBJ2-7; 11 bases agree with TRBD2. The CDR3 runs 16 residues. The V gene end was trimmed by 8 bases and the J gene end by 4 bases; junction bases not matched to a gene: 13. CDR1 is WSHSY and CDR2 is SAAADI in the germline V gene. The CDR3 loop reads CASVSLAGADRYEQYF. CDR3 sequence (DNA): TGCGCCAGCGTCTCACTAGCGGGAGCGGATCGTTACGAGCAGTACTTC.

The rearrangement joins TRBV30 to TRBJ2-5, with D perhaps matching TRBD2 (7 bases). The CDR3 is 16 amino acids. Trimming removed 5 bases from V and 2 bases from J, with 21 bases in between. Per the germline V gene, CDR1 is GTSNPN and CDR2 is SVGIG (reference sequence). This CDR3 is CAWAPSGGGVQETQYF. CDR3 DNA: TGTGCCTGGGCCCCGAGCGGAGGGGGGGTACAAGAGACCCAGTACTTC.

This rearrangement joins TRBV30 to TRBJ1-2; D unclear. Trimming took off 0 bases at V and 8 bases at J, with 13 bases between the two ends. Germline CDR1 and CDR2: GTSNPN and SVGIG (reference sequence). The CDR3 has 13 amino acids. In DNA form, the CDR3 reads TGTGCCTGGAGTGTGAGGCGGTTATCGGGCTACACCTTC. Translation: CAWSVRRLSGYTF.

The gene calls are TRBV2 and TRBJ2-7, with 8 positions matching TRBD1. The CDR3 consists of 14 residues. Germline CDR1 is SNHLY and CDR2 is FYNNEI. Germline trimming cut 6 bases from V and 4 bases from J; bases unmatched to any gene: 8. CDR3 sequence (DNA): TGTGCCAGCAGGGGTACAGGGGGAAGGTACGAGCAGTACTTC. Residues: CASRGTGGRYEQYF.

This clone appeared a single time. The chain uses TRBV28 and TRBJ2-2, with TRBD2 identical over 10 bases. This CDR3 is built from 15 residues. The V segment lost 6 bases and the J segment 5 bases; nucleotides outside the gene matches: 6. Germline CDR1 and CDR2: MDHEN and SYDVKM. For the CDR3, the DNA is TGTGCCAGCAGAGCCTCTAGCGGGGGAACCGGGGAGCTGTTTTTT. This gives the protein CASRASSGGTGELFF.

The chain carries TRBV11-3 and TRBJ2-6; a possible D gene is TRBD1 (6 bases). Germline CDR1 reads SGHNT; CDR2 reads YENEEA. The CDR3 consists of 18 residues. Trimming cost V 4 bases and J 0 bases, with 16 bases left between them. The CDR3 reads CASSSTGTFSSGANVLTF. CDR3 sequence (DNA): TGTGCCAGCAGCTCCACAGGGACCTTTAGCTCTGGGGCCAACGTCCTGACTTTC. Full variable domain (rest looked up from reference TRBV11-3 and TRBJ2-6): EAGVVQSPRYKIIEKKQPVAFWCNPISGHNTLYWYLQNLGQGPELLIRYENEEAVDDSQLPKDRFSAERLKGVDSTLKIQPAELGDSAVYLCASSSTGTFSSGANVLTFGAGSRLTVL.